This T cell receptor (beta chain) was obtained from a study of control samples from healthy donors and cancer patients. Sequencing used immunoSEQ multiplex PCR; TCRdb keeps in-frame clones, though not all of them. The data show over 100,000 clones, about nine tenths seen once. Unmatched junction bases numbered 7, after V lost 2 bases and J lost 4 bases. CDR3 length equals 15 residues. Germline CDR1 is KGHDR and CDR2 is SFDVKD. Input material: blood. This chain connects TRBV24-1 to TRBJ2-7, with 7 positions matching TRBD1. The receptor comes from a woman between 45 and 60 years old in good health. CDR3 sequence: CATSDSRTGDYEQYF. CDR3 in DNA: TGTGCCACCAGTGATTCACGAACAGGGGATTACGAGCAGTACTTC.